This note documents a single T cell receptor (beta chain) sequence. V was trimmed by 0 bases and J by 1 base, leaving 15 bases between them. This CDR3 is built from 17 residues. Germline V gene data show CDR1 as SNHLY and CDR2 as FYNNEI. TCR beta CDR3 region amplification was performed from RNA transcripts. Using the HTBI primer set, a first-round RT-PCR was run on the TCR CDR3. MiXCR, run by TCRdb on the multiplex PCR reads, gives a single entry per CDR3 protein. The sample includes fewer than 350,000 distinct CDR3 sequences, nearly 15% of them seen just once. The sample is drawn from a study of T cells in Graves' hyperthyroidism and ophthalmopathy.

This TCR came from a woman aged 50 to 60 with Graves' hyperthyroidism that later progressed to Graves' ophthalmopathy. The chain employs TRBV2 and TRBJ2-5, with D tentatively TRBD2 (6 bases). Material for sequencing was blood. The CDR3 region is CASSEALGGSGQETQYF. The CDR3, as DNA: TGTGCCAGCAGTGAAGCGCTTGGGGGGAGTGGCCAAGAGACCCAGTACTTC.